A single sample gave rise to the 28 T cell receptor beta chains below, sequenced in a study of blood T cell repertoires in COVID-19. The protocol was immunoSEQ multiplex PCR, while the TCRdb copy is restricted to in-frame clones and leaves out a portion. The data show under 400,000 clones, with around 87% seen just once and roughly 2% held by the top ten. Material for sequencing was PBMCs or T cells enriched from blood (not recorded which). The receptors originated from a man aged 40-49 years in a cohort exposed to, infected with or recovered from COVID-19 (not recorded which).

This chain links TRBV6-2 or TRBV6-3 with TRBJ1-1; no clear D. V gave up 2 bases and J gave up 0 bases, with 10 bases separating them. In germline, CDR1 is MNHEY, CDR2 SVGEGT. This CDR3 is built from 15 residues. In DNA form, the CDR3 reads TGTGCCAGCAGTTACCCGGGGAGCATGAACACTGAAGCTTTCTTT. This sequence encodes CASSYPGSMNTEAFF.

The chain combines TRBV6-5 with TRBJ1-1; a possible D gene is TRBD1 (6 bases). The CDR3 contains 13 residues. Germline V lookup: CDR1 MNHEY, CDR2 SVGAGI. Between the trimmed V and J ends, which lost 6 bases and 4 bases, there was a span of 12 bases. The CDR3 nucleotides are TGTGCCAGCAGGATACAGGGAAGCACTGAAGCTTTCTTT. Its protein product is CASRIQGSTEAFF.

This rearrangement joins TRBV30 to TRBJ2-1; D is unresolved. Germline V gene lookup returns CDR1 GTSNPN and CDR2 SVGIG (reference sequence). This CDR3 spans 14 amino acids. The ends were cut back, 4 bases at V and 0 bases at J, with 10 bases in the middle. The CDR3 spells CAWKTLSSYNEQFF. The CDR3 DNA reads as TGTGCCTGGAAGACACTCAGCTCCTACAATGAGCAGTTCTTC.

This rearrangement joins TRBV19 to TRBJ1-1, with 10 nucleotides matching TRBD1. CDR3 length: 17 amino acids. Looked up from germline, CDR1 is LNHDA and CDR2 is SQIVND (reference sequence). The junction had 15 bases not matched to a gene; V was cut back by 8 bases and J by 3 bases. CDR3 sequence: CASLAPGQGLGYTEAFF. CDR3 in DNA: TGTGCCAGTTTGGCACCGGGACAGGGGCTGGGGTACACTGAAGCTTTCTTT.

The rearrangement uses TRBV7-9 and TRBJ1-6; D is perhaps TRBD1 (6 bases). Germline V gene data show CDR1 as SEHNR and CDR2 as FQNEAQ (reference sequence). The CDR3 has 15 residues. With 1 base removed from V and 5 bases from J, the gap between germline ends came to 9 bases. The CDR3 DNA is TGTGCCAGCAGCTTAGTGGGGACAAATAATTCACCCCTCCACTTT. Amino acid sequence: CASSLVGTNNSPLHF.

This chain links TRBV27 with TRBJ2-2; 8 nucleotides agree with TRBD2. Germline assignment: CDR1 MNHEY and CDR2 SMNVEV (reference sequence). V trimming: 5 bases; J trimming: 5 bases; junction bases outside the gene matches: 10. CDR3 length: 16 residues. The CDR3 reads CASSPLVAGSTGELFF. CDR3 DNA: TGTGCCAGCAGTCCGCTAGTAGCGGGATCAACCGGGGAGCTGTTTTTT.

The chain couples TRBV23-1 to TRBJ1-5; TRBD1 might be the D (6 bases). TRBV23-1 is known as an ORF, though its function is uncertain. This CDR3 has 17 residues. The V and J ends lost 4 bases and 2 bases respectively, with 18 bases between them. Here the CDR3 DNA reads TGCGCCAGCAGTCGAAAGGGGGGGCTCAGTTGCAATCAGCCCCAGCATTTT. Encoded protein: CASSRKGGLSCNQPQHF.

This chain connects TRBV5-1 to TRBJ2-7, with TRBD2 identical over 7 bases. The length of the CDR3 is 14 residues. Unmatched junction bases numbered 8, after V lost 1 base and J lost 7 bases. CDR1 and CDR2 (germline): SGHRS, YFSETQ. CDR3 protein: CASSLLAGEGEQYF. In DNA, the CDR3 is TGCGCCAGCAGCTTGCTGGCGGGAGAAGGAGAGCAGTACTTC.

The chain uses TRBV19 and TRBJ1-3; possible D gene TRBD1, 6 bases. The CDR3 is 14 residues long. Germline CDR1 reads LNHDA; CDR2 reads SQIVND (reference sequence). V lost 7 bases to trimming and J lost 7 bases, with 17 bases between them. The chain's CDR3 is CASISGGLPNTIYF. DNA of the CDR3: TGTGCCAGTATCTCGGGGGGCCTGCCGAACACCATATATTTT. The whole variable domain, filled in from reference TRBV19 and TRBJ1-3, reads DGGITQSPKYLFRKEGQNVTLSCEQNLNHDAMYWYRQDPGQGLRLIYYSQIVNDFQKGDIAEGYSVSREKKESFPLTVTSAQKNPTAFYLCASISGGLPNTIYFGEGSWLTVV.

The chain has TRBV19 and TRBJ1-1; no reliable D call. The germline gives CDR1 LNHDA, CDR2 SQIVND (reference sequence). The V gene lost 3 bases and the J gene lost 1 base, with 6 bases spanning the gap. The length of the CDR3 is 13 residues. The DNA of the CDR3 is TGTGCCAGTAGTATCCTAGGGAACACTGAAGCTTTCTTT. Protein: CASSILGNTEAFF.

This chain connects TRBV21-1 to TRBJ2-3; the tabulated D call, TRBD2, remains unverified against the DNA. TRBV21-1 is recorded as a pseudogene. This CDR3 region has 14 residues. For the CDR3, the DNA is TGTGCCAACCACAGACTAGTCCCCACAGATACGCAGTATTTT. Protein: CANHRLVPTDTQYF.

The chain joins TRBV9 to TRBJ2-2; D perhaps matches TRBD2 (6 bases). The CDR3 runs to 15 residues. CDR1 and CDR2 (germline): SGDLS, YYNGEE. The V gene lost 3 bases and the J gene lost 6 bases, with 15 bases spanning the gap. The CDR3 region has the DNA TGTGCCAGCAGCGCCGGAGGGAGAGGGGCCGGGGAGCTGTTTTTT. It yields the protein CASSAGGRGAGELFF.

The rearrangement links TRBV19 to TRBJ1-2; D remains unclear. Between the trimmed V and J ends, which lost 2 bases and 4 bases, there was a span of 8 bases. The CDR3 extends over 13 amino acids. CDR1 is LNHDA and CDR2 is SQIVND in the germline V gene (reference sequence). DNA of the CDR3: TGTGCCAGTAGTATAACCACACGCTATGGCTACACCTTC. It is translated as CASSITTRYGYTF.

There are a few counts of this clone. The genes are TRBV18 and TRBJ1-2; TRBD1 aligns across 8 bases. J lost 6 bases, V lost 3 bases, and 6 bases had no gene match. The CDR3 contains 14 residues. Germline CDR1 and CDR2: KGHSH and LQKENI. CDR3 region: CASSPAGQDHGYTF. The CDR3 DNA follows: TGTGCCAGCTCACCCGCGGGACAGGACCATGGCTACACCTTC.

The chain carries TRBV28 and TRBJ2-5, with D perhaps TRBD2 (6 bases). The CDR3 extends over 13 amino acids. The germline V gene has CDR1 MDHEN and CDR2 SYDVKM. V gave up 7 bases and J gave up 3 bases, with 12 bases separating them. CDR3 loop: CASTLDYKETQYF. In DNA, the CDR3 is TGTGCCAGCACCCTGGACTATAAAGAGACCCAGTACTTC.

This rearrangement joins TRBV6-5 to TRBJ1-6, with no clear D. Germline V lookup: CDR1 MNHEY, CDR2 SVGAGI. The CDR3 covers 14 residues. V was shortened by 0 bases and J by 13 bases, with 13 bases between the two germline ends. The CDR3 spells CASSYSRRESPLHF. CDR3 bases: TGTGCCAGCAGTTACTCTCGGCGGGAGTCTCCCCTCCACTTT.

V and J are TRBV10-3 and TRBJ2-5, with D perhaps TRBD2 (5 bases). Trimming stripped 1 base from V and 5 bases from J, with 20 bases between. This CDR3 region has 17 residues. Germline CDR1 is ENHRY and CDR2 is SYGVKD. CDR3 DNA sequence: TGTGCCATCAGTGAGTGGAAAGCGGCCCAGAGGCGGGAGACCCAGTACTTC. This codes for CAISEWKAAQRRETQYF.

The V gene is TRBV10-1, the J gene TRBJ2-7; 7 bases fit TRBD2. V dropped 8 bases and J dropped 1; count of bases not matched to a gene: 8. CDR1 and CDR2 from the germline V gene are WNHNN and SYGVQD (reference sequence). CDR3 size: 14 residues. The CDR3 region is CASPRGGSSYEQYF. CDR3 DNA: TGCGCCAGCCCCCGGGGCGGGAGTTCCTACGAGCAGTACTTC.

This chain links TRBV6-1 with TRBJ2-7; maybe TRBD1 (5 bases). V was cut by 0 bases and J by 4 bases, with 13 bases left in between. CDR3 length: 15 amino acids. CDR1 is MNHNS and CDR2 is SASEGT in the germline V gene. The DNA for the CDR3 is TGTGCCAGCAGTGAAGCGAAGGGGCGCATATACGAGCAGTACTTC. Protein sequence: CASSEAKGRIYEQYF.

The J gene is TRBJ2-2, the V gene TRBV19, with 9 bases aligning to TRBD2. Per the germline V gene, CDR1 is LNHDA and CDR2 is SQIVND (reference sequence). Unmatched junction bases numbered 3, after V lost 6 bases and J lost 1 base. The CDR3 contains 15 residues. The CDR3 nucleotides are TGTGCCAGTAGGACTAGCGGCTTGAACACCGGGGAGCTGTTTTTT. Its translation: CASRTSGLNTGELFF.

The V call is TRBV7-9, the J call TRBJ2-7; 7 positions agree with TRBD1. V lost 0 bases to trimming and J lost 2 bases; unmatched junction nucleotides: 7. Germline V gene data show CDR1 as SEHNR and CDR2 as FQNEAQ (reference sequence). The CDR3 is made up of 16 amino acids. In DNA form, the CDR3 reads TGTGCCAGCAGCTTAGCCGGGACAGCCAGAACCTACGAGCAGTACTTC. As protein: CASSLAGTARTYEQYF.

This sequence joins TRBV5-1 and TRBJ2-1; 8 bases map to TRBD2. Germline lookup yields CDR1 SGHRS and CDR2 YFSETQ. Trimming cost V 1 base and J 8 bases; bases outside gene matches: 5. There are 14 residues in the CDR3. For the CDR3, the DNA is TGCGCCAGCAGCTTGAGAGGACTAGCAGATGAGCAGTTCTTC. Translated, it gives CASSLRGLADEQFF.

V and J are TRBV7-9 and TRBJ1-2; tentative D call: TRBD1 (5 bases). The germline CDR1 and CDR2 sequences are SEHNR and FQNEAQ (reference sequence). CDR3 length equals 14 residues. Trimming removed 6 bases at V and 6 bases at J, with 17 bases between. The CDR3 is CASRGSEGRDGYTF. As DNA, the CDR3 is TGTGCCAGCAGAGGATCGGAGGGGAGGGATGGCTACACCTTC.

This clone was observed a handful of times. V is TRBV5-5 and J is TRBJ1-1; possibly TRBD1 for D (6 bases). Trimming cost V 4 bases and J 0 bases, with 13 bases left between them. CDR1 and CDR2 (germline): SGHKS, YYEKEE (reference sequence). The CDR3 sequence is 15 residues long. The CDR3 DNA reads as TGTGCCAGCAGCCCTTTGACAGGACTGAACACTGAAGCTTTCTTT. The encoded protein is CASSPLTGLNTEAFF.

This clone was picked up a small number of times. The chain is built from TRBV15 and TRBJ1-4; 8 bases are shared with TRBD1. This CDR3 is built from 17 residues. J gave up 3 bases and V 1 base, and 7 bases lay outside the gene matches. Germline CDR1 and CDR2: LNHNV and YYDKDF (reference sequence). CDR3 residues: CATSRADRGSPNEKLFF. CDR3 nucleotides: TGTGCCACCAGCAGAGCAGACAGGGGCTCTCCTAATGAAAAACTGTTTTTT.

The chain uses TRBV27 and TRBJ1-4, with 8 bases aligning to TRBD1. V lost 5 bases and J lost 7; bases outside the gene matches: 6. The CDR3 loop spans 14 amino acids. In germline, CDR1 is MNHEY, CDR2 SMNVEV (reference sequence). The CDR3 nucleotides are TGTGCCAGCAGTCCGACAGGGGAGGGTGAAAAACTGTTTTTT. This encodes CASSPTGEGEKLFF.

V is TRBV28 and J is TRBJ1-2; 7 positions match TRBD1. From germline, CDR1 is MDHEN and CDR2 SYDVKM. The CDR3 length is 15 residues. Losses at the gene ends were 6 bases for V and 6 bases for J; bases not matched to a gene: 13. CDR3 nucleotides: TGTGCCAGCAGACGTCCACAGGGGATGGGGGATGGCTACACCTTC. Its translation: CASRRPQGMGDGYTF.

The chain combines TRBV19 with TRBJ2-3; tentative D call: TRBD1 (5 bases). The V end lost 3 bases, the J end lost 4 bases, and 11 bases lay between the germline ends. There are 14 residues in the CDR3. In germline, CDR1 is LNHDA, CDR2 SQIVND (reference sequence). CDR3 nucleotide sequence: TGTGCCAGTAGTATTCGAGACAGCTCAGATACGCAGTATTTT. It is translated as CASSIRDSSDTQYF.